The T cell receptor (beta chain) described here comes from a study of molecular identifiers for immune sequencing clone quantification. Study information: Replicates involved a five-way split of RNA from around 20,000 or 99,000 naive CD8 cells, with sequencing of four.

This clonotype was observed many times. TCRdb reprocessed the PCR reads via MiXCR and lists one record per CDR3 protein. Counted here are roughly 65,000 distinct CDR3 sequences, about a sixth occurring once; the ten biggest clones make up 1.4% to 1.5%. Germline V CDR1 and CDR2: MNHEY, SVGEGT. The V and J ends lost 3 bases and 6 bases respectively, with 8 bases between them. This CDR3 is 13 amino acids long. The genes are TRBV6-2 or TRBV6-3 and TRBJ2-2; D remains ambiguous. The sequence derives from a human donor in good health. Some libraries in this study had Jurkat cell RNA spiked in. What was sequenced was naive CD8+ T cells from blood, with Jurkat cell RNA spiked in. Subset: FACS-sorted CD8+CD4-CCR7+CD45RA+ naive T cells. The CDR3 nucleotides are TGTGCCAGCAGTTATCCAGTAGCCGGGGAGCTGTTTTTT. Its protein is CASSYPVAGELFF.